This T cell receptor (beta chain) derives from a study of post-analysis software for immune sequencing data. Study outcomes and limitations: TRBV5-6, TRBV5-1 and TRBV20-1 were among four or five TRBV segments more frequent in patients than controls.

TCR beta cDNA libraries had unique molecular identifiers. Each CDR3 protein is one row after TCRdb ran MiXCR on the PCR reads. Of under 650,000 distinct CDR3 sequences listed, roughly 45% are singletons. Worth noting for this clonotype: Its antigen is unknown.

This CDR3 is 14 amino acids long. Between the trimmed V and J ends, which lost 4 bases and 0 bases, there was a span of 8 bases. CDR1 is ENHRY, CDR2 SYGVKD, per germline. The J gene is TRBJ2-3, the V gene TRBV10-3; D unresolved. The sequence derives from a girl aged 5 to 17 with multiple sclerosis. Specimen: blood. The CDR3 bases are TGTGCCATCAGTGGGACGGAAAGCACAGATACGCAGTATTTT. This sequence encodes CAISGTESTDTQYF.